This T cell receptor beta chain comes out of a study of T-cell reconstitution after alpha-beta-depleted transplantation in children. This clonotype was found many times. Its antigen is currently unknown. Study-wide points: Expanded graft clones, several hundred of them, were reportedly the source of alpha-beta T cells about two months after transplant.

Molecular barcoding with unique molecular identifiers was used for the TCRbeta library. TCRdb re-derived calls from the PCR reads in MiXCR, one entry per CDR3 protein. The sample carries approximately 500,000 distinct CDR3 sequences, about 11% recorded once. Per germline, CDR1 SEHNR and CDR2 FQNEAQ (reference sequence). Trimming left V 2 bases short and J 3 bases short, with 4 bases between. The CDR3 is 13 amino acids. The TCR originated in a child aged 2-15 years with inherited bone marrow failure, due to receive a stem cell transplant. The rearrangement links TRBV7-9 to TRBJ2-2; no clear D gene. Sequenced here: PBMCs, sampled before TCRalphabeta/CD19-depleted stem cell transplant. The CDR3 DNA is TGTGCCAGCAGCTTAAGGCACACCGGGGAGCTGTTTTTT. It is translated as CASSLRHTGELFF.